The 26 T cell receptor beta chains below were found in one sample sequenced in a study of T cell repertoires in aging, cancer and after chemotherapy. The template was genomic DNA from peripheral blood, not RNA. TRB rearrangements spanning V, D and J were amplified using mixed TRB-A/B primers. TCRdb re-derived calls from the multiplex PCR reads in MiXCR, one entry per CDR3 protein. The repertoire includes 10,000 to 15,000 distinct CDR3 sequences, 35% of them detected once, and around 6.3% sits in the top ten. The sequenced sample was blood. These TCRs come from a human donor in good health. The donor label of this sample is uncertain.

The chain employs TRBV10-3 and TRBJ2-1; 12 bases align to TRBD1. Germline CDR1 reads ENHRY; CDR2 reads SYGVKD. V trimming: 5 bases; J trimming: 9 bases; junction bases outside the gene matches: 8. The CDR3 loop spans 15 amino acids. CDR3 DNA: TGTGCCATCAGTACCACCGGGACAGGGGGCTTTGAGCAGTTCTTC. Translated, it gives CAISTTGTGGFEQFF.

This chain uses TRBV12-3 or TRBV12-4 with TRBJ2-1, with D hard to call. The CDR3 has 15 amino acids. V lost 5 bases, J lost 1 base, and 12 bases lay in between. The CDR3 DNA reads as TGTGCCAGCAGTCCTCCAGTCTTTTCCTACAATGAGCAGTTCTTC. This translates into CASSPPVFSYNEQFF.

The rearrangement links TRBV10-3 to TRBJ1-3; the match to TRBD1 covers 9 bases. Trimming cost V 7 bases and J 8 bases; bases outside gene matches: 9. Germline CDR1 ENHRY, CDR2 SYGVKD. The CDR3 runs 14 residues. This CDR3 reads CAITGQGGLDTIYF. The CDR3 nucleotides are TGTGCCATCACGGGACAGGGAGGTCTGGACACCATATATTTT.

By share, this clonotype counts as medium-sized. The chain combines TRBV11-3 with TRBJ2-3; a possible D gene is TRBD1 (6 bases). V gave up 3 bases and J gave up 5 bases, with 15 bases separating them. The CDR3 totals 15 residues. Germline CDR1 SGHNT, CDR2 YENEEA. The CDR3 spells CASSFDGTRRDTQYF. CDR3 in DNA: TGTGCCAGCAGCTTCGACGGGACAAGGCGAGATACGCAGTATTTT.

V usage is TRBV15 and J usage is TRBJ1-4; D uncertain. The CDR3 covers 15 residues. Trimming pared 0 bases from V and 8 bases from J, leaving 13 bases between. Germline CDR1 reads LNHNV; CDR2 reads YYDKDF (reference sequence). CDR3 amino acids: CATSREGTGMEKLFF. The DNA of the CDR3 is TGTGCCACCAGCAGAGAAGGAACGGGAATGGAAAAACTGTTTTTT. The complete variable domain, with remaining parts taken from reference TRBV15 and TRBJ1-4, reads DAMVIQNPRYQVTQFGKPVTLSCSQTLNHNVMYWYQQKSSQAPKLLFHYYDKDFNNEADTPDNFQSRRPNTSFCFLDIRSPGLGDTAMYLCATSREGTGMEKLFFGSGTQLSVL.

The rearrangement links TRBV19 to TRBJ2-1; D is possibly TRBD1 or TRBD2 (6 bases each). Germline CDR1 is LNHDA and CDR2 is SQIVND (reference sequence). Trimming took 6 bases from V and 6 from J, leaving 15 bases between them. The CDR3 sequence is 14 residues long. The chain's CDR3 is CASSEGGNCNEQFF. The CDR3 nucleotides are TGTGCCAGTAGCGAGGGGGGTAACTGCAATGAGCAGTTCTTC.

This clonotype is medium-sized within its sample. J is TRBJ2-1 and V is TRBV19, with D possibly being TRBD2 (6 bases). The CDR3 length is 14 residues. In germline, CDR1 is LNHDA, CDR2 SQIVND (reference sequence). Trimming took off 1 base at V and 3 bases at J, with 7 bases between the two ends. As DNA, the CDR3 is TGTGCCAGTAGTATAGGACTAGACTACAATGAGCAGTTCTTC. As protein: CASSIGLDYNEQFF.

The table lists this clonotype with a few counts. The rearrangement uses TRBV5-4 and TRBJ2-6; tentative D call: TRBD1 (6 bases). Germline V gene lookup returns CDR1 SGHNT and CDR2 YYREEE (reference sequence). The CDR3 has 15 residues. Trimming removed 4 bases from V and 2 bases from J, with 10 bases in between. The CDR3, as DNA: TGTGCCAGCAGCCCGACAGGCCCTGGGGCCAACGTCCTGACTTTC. Its protein product is CASSPTGPGANVLTF.

V and J are TRBV6-6 and TRBJ1-5, with TRBD1 as a possible D gene (6 bases). Trimming cost V 2 bases and J 15 bases, with 14 bases left between them. Germline V gives CDR1 MNHNY, CDR2 SVGAGI (reference sequence). The CDR3 consists of 12 residues. The CDR3 protein is CASSYGGGPPHF. The CDR3 DNA sequence: TGTGCCAGCAGTTACGGGGGGGGCCCTCCGCATTTT.

This clonotype has more than one count but fewer than ten. The genes are TRBV5-6 and TRBJ2-2; D not certain. Trimming shortened V by 0 bases and J by 2 bases, and 8 bases separated the two germline ends. The V gene's germline CDR1 is SGHDT and CDR2 YYEEEE. The CDR3 is 15 residues long. The CDR3 sequence: CASSLEPVNTGELFF. For the CDR3, the DNA is TGTGCCAGCAGCTTGGAACCAGTCAACACCGGGGAGCTGTTTTTT.

The V gene is TRBV5-1, the J gene TRBJ2-1, with 10 bases that match TRBD2. The CDR3 length is 12 residues. Trimming at V came to 5 bases and at J to 16 bases, leaving 9 bases not matched to a gene. The germline V gene encodes CDR1 SGHRS and CDR2 YFSETQ. The CDR3 nucleotides are TGCGCCAGCAGTTTAAGCGGGAGGGTCCAATTCTTC. It translates to CASSLSGRVQFF.

The V and J genes are TRBV5-1 and TRBJ2-7, with no clear D. This CDR3 is built from 14 residues. CDR1 is SGHRS, CDR2 YFSETQ, per germline. V was cut by 2 bases and J by 0 bases, with 9 bases left in between. The DNA of the CDR3 is TGCGCCAGCAGCTTATCGGACGACTCCTACGAGCAGTACTTC. Encoded protein: CASSLSDDSYEQYF.

The J gene is TRBJ2-6, the V gene TRBV6-1, with D hard to call. Trimming stripped 4 bases from V and 4 bases from J, with 8 bases between. This CDR3 region has 14 residues. In germline, CDR1 is MNHNS, CDR2 SASEGT. CDR3 nucleotides: TGTGCCAGCAGTGTCCCAGCCGGGGCCAACGTCCTGACTTTC. Amino acids: CASSVPAGANVLTF.

This chain uses TRBV19 with TRBJ2-3; 7 bases align to TRBD2. Germline assignment: CDR1 LNHDA and CDR2 SQIVND (reference sequence). This CDR3 has 14 amino acids. J lost 3 bases, V lost 6 bases, and 6 bases had no gene match. The CDR3 loop reads CASSPGGRTDTQYF. The CDR3 region has the DNA TGTGCCAGTAGCCCCGGGGGGAGGACAGATACGCAGTATTTT.

The chain carries TRBV5-4 and TRBJ2-3; D is perhaps TRBD1 (6 bases). This CDR3 is built from 9 residues. Germline V lookup: CDR1 SGHNT, CDR2 YYREEE (reference sequence). The V end lost 9 bases, the J end lost 13 bases, and 12 bases lay between the germline ends. CDR3 region: CANREREYF. DNA of the CDR3: TGTGCCAACAGGGAGAGGGAGTATTTT.

The table lists this clonotype with a few counts. The V gene is TRBV6-4, the J gene TRBJ2-3; TRBD2 agrees at 12 bases. With V trimmed by 4 bases and J by 4 bases, 3 bases remained unmatched. This CDR3 has 15 amino acids. Germline V gene lookup returns CDR1 MRHNA and CDR2 SNTAGT. Here the CDR3 reads CASSGTSGNSDTQYF. The CDR3 nucleotides read TGTGCCAGCAGTGGGACTAGCGGGAACTCAGATACGCAGTATTTT.

The DNA for the CDR3 is TGTGCCACCAGCAGAGAGAGGGCAGGGGAACAAGAGACCCAGTACTTC. Its translation: CATSRERAGEQETQYF. The gene calls are TRBV15 and TRBJ2-5, with D perhaps matching TRBD1 (6 bases). Germline V gene data show CDR1 as LNHNV and CDR2 as YYDKDF (reference sequence). Trimming shortened V by 0 bases and J by 2 bases, and 13 bases separated the two germline ends. The length of the CDR3 is 16 residues.

The V and J genes are TRBV29-1 and TRBJ1-1; no firm D call. Germline lookup yields CDR1 SQVTM and CDR2 ANQGSEA. V lost 4 bases to trimming and J lost 10 bases, with 10 bases between them. The CDR3 totals 10 residues. The CDR3, as DNA: TGCAGCGTTGGCGTGGACCGAGCTTTCTTT. It is translated as CSVGVDRAFF. The full variable domain, rest sourced from reference TRBV29-1 and TRBJ1-1, is SAVISQKPSRDICQRGTSLTIQCQVDSQVTMMFWYRQQPGQSLTLIATANQGSEATYESGFVIDKFPISRPNLTFSTLTVSNMSPEDSSIYLCSVGVDRAFFGQGTRLTVV.

V usage is TRBV19 and J usage is TRBJ2-5; 12 nucleotides align to TRBD2. V lost 5 bases, J lost 5 bases, and 6 bases stayed unmatched. Germline V gene data show CDR1 as LNHDA and CDR2 as SQIVND (reference sequence). The CDR3 totals 15 residues. The CDR3 loop is CASSRLAGVRETQYF. DNA for the CDR3: TGTGCCAGTAGTCGACTAGCGGGAGTCCGGGAGACCCAGTACTTC.

In this sample, this clonotype is medium-sized. V and J are TRBV30 and TRBJ2-3; D is ambiguous. The CDR3 runs 12 residues. Trimming shortened V by 5 bases and J by 6 bases, and 12 bases separated the two germline ends. Germline-derived CDR1 and CDR2 are GTSNPN and SVGIG (reference sequence). The CDR3 DNA reads as TGTGCCTGGCGCCCAAGGTCGGATACGCAGTATTTT. Its protein is CAWRPRSDTQYF. The full variable domain, with the rest looked up from reference TRBV30 and TRBJ2-3, is SQTIHQWPATLVQPVGSPLSLECTVEGTSNPNLYWYRQAAGRGLQLLFYSVGIGQISSEVPQNLSASRPQDRQFILSSKKLLLSDSGFYLCAWRPRSDTQYFGPGTRLTVL.

V is TRBV6-1 and J is TRBJ2-5; the match to TRBD1 covers 7 bases. The CDR3 is made up of 14 amino acids. CDR1 MNHNS and CDR2 SASEGT come from the germline V gene. Losses at the gene ends were 7 bases for V and 3 bases for J; bases not matched to a gene: 8. CDR3 nucleotides: TGTGCCAGCACTCGGCAGGGGACAGAAGAGACCCAGTACTTC. Its translation: CASTRQGTEETQYF.

This clonotype was found a few times. The CDR3 sequence: CASNKGQQNEKLFF. CDR3 nucleotide sequence: TGTGCCAGTAATAAGGGACAGCAAAATGAAAAACTGTTTTTT. V gene TRBV19 combines with J gene TRBJ1-4, with 7 bases matching TRBD1. V was clipped by 7 bases and J by 5 bases; unmatched bases: 7. The CDR3 is 14 residues long. CDR1 and CDR2 (germline): LNHDA, SQIVND (reference sequence).

This clonotype was observed a few times. This chain uses TRBV30 with TRBJ2-1; 9 bases are a match to TRBD2. The V and J ends lost 2 bases and 6 bases, in that order; junction bases with no gene match: 2. The length of the CDR3 is 13 residues. CDR1 is GTSNPN and CDR2 is SVGIG in the germline V gene (reference sequence). This CDR3 reads CAWSISGSNEQFF. Here the CDR3 DNA reads TGTGCCTGGAGTATTAGCGGGAGCAATGAGCAGTTCTTC.

V and J are TRBV6-4 and TRBJ2-5; 12 nucleotides agree with TRBD2. The germline gives CDR1 MRHNA, CDR2 SNTAGT. This CDR3 region has 16 residues. V was clipped by 3 bases and J by 7 bases; unmatched bases: 9. CDR3 bases: TGTGCCAGCAGTGATTCGACTAGCGGGGGCCCCGGGACCCAGTACTTC. Its protein product is CASSDSTSGGPGTQYF.

The chain recombines TRBV6-5 with TRBJ2-5; D may be TRBD2 (5 bases). Germline CDR1 and CDR2: MNHEY and SVGAGI. V gave up 8 bases and J gave up 4 bases, with 11 bases separating them. There are 12 residues in the CDR3. The CDR3 sequence: CASGRGAETQYF. CDR3 bases: TGTGCCAGCGGCCGGGGAGCAGAGACCCAGTACTTC.

This clonotype showed up just a few times. J is TRBJ1-1 and V is TRBV7-6; no clear D gene. Germline V gives CDR1 SGHVS, CDR2 FNYEAQ. The length of the CDR3 is 14 residues. V lost 5 bases to trimming and J lost 1 base, with 11 bases between them. In nucleotides, the CDR3 is TGTGCCAGCAGCGCAGAACACAGGAACACTGAAGCTTTCTTT. Amino acids: CASSAEHRNTEAFF.